This record looks at one T cell receptor (beta chain) sequence and its context. Its target is not known. This record belongs to a study of OX40 agonist ivuxolimab in advanced cancers. Study context: The patients' treatment was ivuxolimab, an agonistic anti-OX40 (CD134) antibody.

Sequenced by immunoSEQ multiplex PCR; TCRdb stores in-frame clones only, minus some. The table lists some 49,000 clones, roughly nine tenths of them singletons. Findings of the study overall: CD4+ T cells averaged fewer expanded clones than CD8+ T cells. In the 0.1-3.0 mg/kg groups, partial responders showed among the lowest expansion.

Cycle 7 day 1, cycle 4 day 1, and baseline were the timepoints at which blood was sampled. The sequences come from CD4+ or CD8+ T cells sorted from blood, collected in a trial of the OX40 agonist ivuxolimab. The source of this sequence is an adult with an advanced solid tumor such as melanoma, head and neck, liver or kidney cancer.

For the CDR3, the DNA is TGCGCCAGCAGCCACAAAAGACAGGGGACCTACAATGAGCAGTTCTTC. The encoded protein is CASSHKRQGTYNEQFF. The chain has TRBV4-1 and TRBJ2-1; 8 positions match TRBD1. This CDR3 spans 16 amino acids. V was pared by 3 bases and J by 2 bases, with 6 bases of the junction left unmatched. Germline loops: CDR1 MGHRA, CDR2 YSYEKL.